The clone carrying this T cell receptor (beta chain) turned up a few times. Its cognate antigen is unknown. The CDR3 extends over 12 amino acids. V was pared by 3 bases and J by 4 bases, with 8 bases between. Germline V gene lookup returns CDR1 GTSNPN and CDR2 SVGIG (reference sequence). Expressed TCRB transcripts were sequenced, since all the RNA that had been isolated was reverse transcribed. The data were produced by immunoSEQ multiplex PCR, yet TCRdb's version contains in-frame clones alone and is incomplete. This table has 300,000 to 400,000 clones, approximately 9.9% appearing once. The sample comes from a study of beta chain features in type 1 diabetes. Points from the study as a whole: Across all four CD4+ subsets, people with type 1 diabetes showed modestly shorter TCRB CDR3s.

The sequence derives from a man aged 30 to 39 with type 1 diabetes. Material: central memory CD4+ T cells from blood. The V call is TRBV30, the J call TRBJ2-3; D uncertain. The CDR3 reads CAWRGSADTQYF. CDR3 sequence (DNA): TGTGCCTGGAGGGGGTCGGCAGATACGCAGTATTTT.